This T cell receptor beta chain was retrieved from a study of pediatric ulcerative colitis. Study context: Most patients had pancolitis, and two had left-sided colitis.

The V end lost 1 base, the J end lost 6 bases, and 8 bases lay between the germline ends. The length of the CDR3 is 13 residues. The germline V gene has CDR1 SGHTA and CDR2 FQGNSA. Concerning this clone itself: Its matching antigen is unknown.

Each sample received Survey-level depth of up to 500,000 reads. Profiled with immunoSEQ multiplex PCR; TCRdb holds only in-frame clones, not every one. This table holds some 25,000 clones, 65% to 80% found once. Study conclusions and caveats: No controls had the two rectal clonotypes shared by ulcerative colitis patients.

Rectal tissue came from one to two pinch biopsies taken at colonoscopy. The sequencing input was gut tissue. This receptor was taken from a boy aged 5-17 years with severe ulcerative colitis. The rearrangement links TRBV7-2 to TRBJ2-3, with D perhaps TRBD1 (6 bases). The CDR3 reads CASSLVQGDTQYF. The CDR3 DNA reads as TGTGCCAGCAGCTTAGTACAGGGTGATACGCAGTATTTT.